A single sample gave rise to the 9 T cell receptor beta chains below, sequenced in a study of blood T cell repertoires in COVID-19. The repertoire was sequenced with immunoSEQ multiplex PCR; TCRdb's copy has only in-frame clones and lacks some. The repertoire includes under 350,000 clones, about nine tenths of them detected once, and approximately 1.5% sits in the top ten. Sequenced material: PBMCs or T cells enriched from blood (not recorded which). These receptors all stem from a woman aged 40 to 55 who had recovered from COVID-19.

This chain links TRBV29-1 with TRBJ1-2; TRBD1 aligns across 8 bases. J was trimmed by 6 bases and V by 3 bases; bases with no gene match: 12. The CDR3 totals 15 residues. Germline values: CDR1 SQVTM, CDR2 ANQGSEA. CDR3 protein: CSVDLKGQGANGYTF. DNA for the CDR3: TGCAGCGTTGACCTTAAAGGACAGGGCGCCAATGGCTACACCTTC.

The V call is TRBV4-1, the J call TRBJ1-1, with D possibly being TRBD1 (5 bases). This CDR3 is 16 amino acids long. Germline-derived CDR1 and CDR2 are MGHRA and YSYEKL. Trimming removed 3 bases from V and 1 base from J, with 15 bases in between. The CDR3 sequence: CASSQDTYRTNTEAFF. CDR3 DNA sequence: TGCGCCAGCAGCCAGGATACCTACAGGACGAACACTGAAGCTTTCTTT.

The chain uses TRBV5-8 and TRBJ1-5, with 10 nucleotides matching TRBD1. The CDR3 totals 15 residues. Trimming took 5 bases from V and 5 from J; bases not matched to a gene: 7. Germline CDR1 reads SGHTS; CDR2 reads YDEGEE. The CDR3 DNA is TGTGCCAGCAGGTTGACAGGGGGCCCCGATCAGCCCCAGCATTTT. Translating it yields CASRLTGGPDQPQHF. The entire variable domain, with the rest obtained from reference TRBV5-8 and TRBJ1-5, is as follows: EAGVTQSPTHLIKTRGQQATLRCSPISGHTSVYWYQQALGLGLQFLLWYDEGEERNRGNFPPRFSGRQFPNYSSELNVNALELEDSALYLCASRLTGGPDQPQHFGDGTRLSIL.

The rearrangement uses TRBV2 and TRBJ1-2; TRBD1 matches at 9 bases. The V segment lost 6 bases and the J segment 8 bases; nucleotides outside the gene matches: 7. CDR3 length: 13 amino acids. Germline lookup yields CDR1 SNHLY and CDR2 FYNNEI. CDR3 loop: CASSAGQGLGYTF. The CDR3, as DNA: TGTGCCAGCAGCGCAGGACAGGGGCTAGGCTACACCTTC.

This chain connects TRBV19 to TRBJ1-3; a possible D gene is TRBD1 (5 bases). The CDR3 extends over 14 amino acids. Per the germline V gene, CDR1 is LNHDA and CDR2 is SQIVND (reference sequence). Trimming took 3 bases from V and 5 from J, leaving 11 bases between them. This CDR3 is CASSIRGLRNTIYF. The CDR3 bases are TGTGCCAGTAGTATCCGGGGACTAAGAAACACCATATATTTT.

The J gene is TRBJ1-2, the V gene TRBV5-1; TRBD1 aligns across 11 bases. The V gene end was trimmed by 0 bases and the J gene end by 4 bases; junction bases not matched to a gene: 5. CDR3 length: 16 residues. The germline gives CDR1 SGHRS, CDR2 YFSETQ. CDR3 in DNA: TGCGCCAGCAGCTTGGGGACAGGGGGCGCTGGCTATGGCTACACCTTC. Translation gives CASSLGTGGAGYGYTF.

The J gene is TRBJ1-3, the V gene TRBV5-8; D remains ambiguous. This CDR3 is 14 amino acids long. V was cut by 5 bases and J by 2 bases, with 11 bases left in between. Per germline, CDR1 SGHTS and CDR2 YDEGEE. This CDR3 is CASRTWRTGNTIYF. The CDR3 bases are TGTGCCAGCAGGACTTGGAGGACTGGAAACACCATATATTTT.

The rearrangement uses TRBV12-3 or TRBV12-4 and TRBJ2-3; D uncertain. The CDR3 extends over 12 amino acids. V lost 3 bases, J lost 6 bases, and 7 bases lay in between. CDR3 region: CASSFGVDTQYF. CDR3 nucleotide sequence: TGTGCCAGCAGTTTCGGTGTGGATACGCAGTATTTT.

The chain employs TRBV9 and TRBJ1-2, with D uncertain. The V gene's germline CDR1 is SGDLS and CDR2 YYNGEE. The germline V and J ends were trimmed by 0 bases and 6 bases, with 9 bases remaining between them. The CDR3 extends over 13 amino acids. CDR3: CASSVAQAHGYTF. CDR3 bases: TGTGCCAGCAGCGTAGCCCAGGCACATGGCTACACCTTC.